This T cell receptor beta chain stems from a study of blood T cells in healthy people across ages. Broader study findings: The study found more naive CD4+ cells and higher diversity in long-lived than aged donors.

A sample-barcoded 5' primer and a J-beta primer mix were used in a second PCR of about 6 to 11 cycles. Each CDR3 protein is one row after TCRdb ran MiXCR on the 5' RACE reads. The sample comprises a few hundred thousand distinct CDR3 sequences, about 27% of which are singletons, and approximately 4% rests with the top ten. This clonotype was observed a few times. Its antigen is currently unknown. A further study also used this sample, focusing on T cells of mothers and their children.

The sequencing sample was made of blood. The receptor's source is a boy under 10 years old in good health.

The CDR3 region has the DNA TGTGCCAGCAGCCCCTGGGACAGCAAATCCTACGAGCAGTACTTC. Translation: CASSPWDSKSYEQYF. The chain couples TRBV7-9 to TRBJ2-7; 7 nucleotides line up with TRBD1. Per germline, CDR1 SEHNR and CDR2 FQNEAQ (reference sequence). CDR3 length equals 15 residues. The junction had 8 bases not matched to a gene; V was cut back by 5 bases and J by 1 base. The variable domain in full, completed from reference TRBV7-9 and TRBJ2-7, reads DTGVSQNPRHKITKRGQNVTFRCDPISEHNRLYWYRQTLGQGPEFLTYFQNEAQLEKSRLLSDRFSAERPKGSFSTLEIQRTEQGDSAMYLCASSPWDSKSYEQYFGPGTRLTVT.